This is a list of T cell receptor beta chains from one sample in a study of T cell responses to AZD1222 COVID-19 vaccine. Libraries were prepared by immunoSEQ multiplex PCR; TCRdb keeps only in-frame clonotypes and omits some of them. The sample has around 100,000 clones, just under 95% seen once; the top ten hold 2.2%. Material: peripheral blood, obtained on day 0 of AZD1222 vaccination. These receptors came from an adult in good health. The CDR3 runs from the conserved cysteine through the conserved F or W. The D gene is left open where the match is weak. Clone size is shown for a subset of rows, as once, few, many or a class of expanded clone.

j_call	v_call	clone_size	d_call	cdr3_nt	cdr3_aa
TRBJ2-7	TRBV7-6	-	-	TGTGCCAGCAGCTTATACGAGAGCTCCTACGAGCAGTACTTC	CASSLYESSYEQYF
TRBJ1-5	TRBV4-1	-	-	TGCGCCAGCAGCCAAGTCGGTCAGCCCCAGCATTTT	CASSQVGQPQHF
TRBJ1-1	TRBV19	-	-	TGTGCCAGTAGTACAGGGGCCGGTCTTTTGAACACTGAAGCTTTCTTT	CASSTGAGLLNTEAFF
TRBJ1-2	TRBV28	-	-	TGTGCCAGCAGTCCCGAGAGGGCTAGGGGCTACACCTTC	CASSPERARGYTF
TRBJ1-5	TRBV2	once	-	TGTGCCAGCAGCCAGGGGTCCCAGCCCCAGCATTTT	CASSQGSQPQHF
TRBJ2-1	TRBV5-1	once	TRBD2	TGCGCCAGCAGCCCACAACCGGCGAGCGGGAGGGCAGGCGAGCAGTTCTTC	CASSPQPASGRAGEQFF
TRBJ1-4	TRBV10-3	-	TRBD1	TGTGCCATCAGTGATCCGGGACAGAGCAATGAAAAACTGTTTTTT	CAISDPGQSNEKLFF
TRBJ1-5	TRBV28	-	-	TGTGCCAGCAGTTTATGGGGGGCTGGCAATCAGCCCCAGCATTTT	CASSLWGAGNQPQHF
TRBJ1-5	TRBV6-2/TRBV6-3	once	TRBD1	TGTGCCAGCAGTTACAAATTAAGGGGGCCCGGTGGTCAGCCCCAGCATTTT	CASSYKLRGPGGQPQHF
TRBJ2-7	TRBV5-4	-	-	TGTGCCAGCAGCTTGAGTAGTCCTGAGCAGTACTTC	CASSLSSPEQYF
TRBJ2-7	TRBV5-1	-	-	TGCGCCAGCGCCTGGAACGGTCCCTACGAGCAGTACTTC	CASAWNGPYEQYF
TRBJ2-7	TRBV5-4	-	TRBD1	TGTGCCAGCAACATCCACCCGGGACAGGGTGACGAGCAGTACTTC	CASNIHPGQGDEQYF
TRBJ2-3	TRBV7-3	-	-	TGTGCCAGCAGCTCATCAGGGGGGATAGATACGCAGTATTTT	CASSSSGGIDTQYF
TRBJ1-3	TRBV18	-	-	TGTGCCAGCTCACCGACACTGATCTCTGGAAACACCATATATTTT	CASSPTLISGNTIYF
TRBJ2-7	TRBV7-2	-	-	TGTGCCAGCAGCTTAGTTGGAGGGGGGGAAATGTACGAGCAGTACTTC	CASSLVGGGEMYEQYF
TRBJ1-2	TRBV5-1	-	-	TGCGCCAGCAGTTCGGGCGTTACTTATGGCTACACCTTC	CASSSGVTYGYTF
TRBJ1-2	TRBV6-2/TRBV6-3	-	TRBD1	TGTGCCAGCAGCGACTACAGGGGGTCTAACTATGGCTACACCTTC	CASSDYRGSNYGYTF
TRBJ2-7	TRBV4-3	-	-	TGCGCCAGCAGCCAAGAATTAGGGTCCCAATTTACCGAGCAGTACTTC	CASSQELGSQFTEQYF
TRBJ1-1	TRBV18	-	-	TGTGCCAGCTCGCAGGGGAACTTCCGGGCCCCGAACACTGAAGCTTTCTTT	CASSQGNFRAPNTEAFF
TRBJ1-1	TRBV5-6	-	-	TGTGCCAGCACCCGGACACCGAACACTGAAGCTTTCTTT	CASTRTPNTEAFF
TRBJ2-7	TRBV6-4	-	-	TGTGCCAGCAGTGAAATTCCAAAGTACGAGCAGTACTTC	CASSEIPKYEQYF
TRBJ1-3	TRBV19	-	-	TGTGCCAGTGTTGGTACCCGCTCTGGAAACACCATATATTTT	CASVGTRSGNTIYF
TRBJ2-7	TRBV28	-	-	TGTGCCAGCAGTTTGGGCAGCTCCTTTCAACAGTACTTC	CASSLGSSFQQYF
TRBJ1-5	TRBV19	-	-	TGTGCCAGTAGTGGCAGATCCTCCCTATATAGCAATCAGCCCCAGCATTTT	CASSGRSSLYSNQPQHF
TRBJ2-1	TRBV14	once	-	TGTGCCAGCAGCCAAGATCACTCTGACTCCTACAATGAGCAGTTCTTC	CASSQDHSDSYNEQFF
TRBJ2-7	TRBV6-5	-	-	TGTGCCAGCAGCCTACAGGCCCGGAGGGGCTACGAGCAGTACTTC	CASSLQARRGYEQYF
TRBJ1-2	TRBV2	-	TRBD1	TGTGCCAGCAGTGTTGGGACAGCCCGCGGCTATGGCTACACCTTC	CASSVGTARGYGYTF
TRBJ1-1	TRBV27	-	TRBD1	TGTGCCAGCAGCGTTGGACAGGGGGCAGGACGGAGCACTGAAGCTTTCTTT	CASSVGQGAGRSTEAFF
TRBJ1-2	TRBV6-5	-	-	TGTGCCAGCAGTTCCCGGACAAACGGGGTCCCTTATGGCTACACCTTC	CASSSRTNGVPYGYTF
TRBJ2-5	TRBV30	-	-	TGTGCCTGGAGTCCCTCGTCCGAAACCCAGTACTTC	CAWSPSSETQYF
TRBJ1-1	TRBV6-2/TRBV6-3	-	-	TGTGCCAGCAGTTCAGGGCATGAAGCTTTCTTT	CASSSGHEAFF
TRBJ1-1	TRBV27	-	-	TGTGCCAGCAGCCGCCCGGGACTGGGCACTGAAGCTTTCTTT	CASSRPGLGTEAFF